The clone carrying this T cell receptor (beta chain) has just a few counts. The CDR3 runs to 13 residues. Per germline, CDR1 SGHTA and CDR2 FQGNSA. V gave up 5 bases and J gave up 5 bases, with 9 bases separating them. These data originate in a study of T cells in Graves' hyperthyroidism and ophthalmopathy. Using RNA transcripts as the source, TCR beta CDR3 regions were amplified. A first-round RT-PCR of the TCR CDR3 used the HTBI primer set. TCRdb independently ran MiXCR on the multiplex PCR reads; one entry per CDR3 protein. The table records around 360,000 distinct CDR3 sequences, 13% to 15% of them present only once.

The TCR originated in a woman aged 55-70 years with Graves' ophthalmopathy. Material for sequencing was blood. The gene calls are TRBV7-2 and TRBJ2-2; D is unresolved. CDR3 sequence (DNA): TGTGCCAGCAGCATACTCTCAACCGGGGAGCTGTTTTTT. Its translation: CASSILSTGELFF.